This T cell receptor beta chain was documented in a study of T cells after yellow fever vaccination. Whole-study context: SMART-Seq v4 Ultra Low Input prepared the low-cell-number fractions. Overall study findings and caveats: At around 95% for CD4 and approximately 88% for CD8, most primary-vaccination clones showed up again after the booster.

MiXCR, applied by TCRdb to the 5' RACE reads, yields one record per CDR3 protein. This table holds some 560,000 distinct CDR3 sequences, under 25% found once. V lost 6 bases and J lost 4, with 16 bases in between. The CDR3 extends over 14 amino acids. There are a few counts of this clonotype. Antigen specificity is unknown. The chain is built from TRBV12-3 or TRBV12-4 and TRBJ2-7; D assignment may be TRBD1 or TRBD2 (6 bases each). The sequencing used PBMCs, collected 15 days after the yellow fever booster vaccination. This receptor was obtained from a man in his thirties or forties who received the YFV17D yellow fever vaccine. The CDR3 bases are TGTGCCAGCAGCCCCGGGGGCGCTCAGTACGAGCAGTACTTC. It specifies CASSPGGAQYEQYF.